Reported below is one TCR beta chain. Treatment noted: preoperative locoregional IRX-2 cytokine immunotherapy. Preoperative locoregional IRX-2 cytokine immunotherapy was tested in the phase Ib source study. The assay was immunoSEQ multiplex PCR, and TCRdb's table has in-frame clones only and misses some. The data hold more than 20,000 clones, with approximately 90% observed a single time. This specimen belongs to a study of preoperative IRX-2 immunotherapy in early breast cancer. CDR1 is SGHNT and CDR2 is YYREEE in the germline V gene (reference sequence). This CDR3 has 15 residues. Trimming shortened V by 0 bases and J by 9 bases, and 16 bases separated the two germline ends.

This chain links TRBV5-4 with TRBJ2-4, with a possible D match to TRBD2 (6 bases). This material consisted of tumor tissue, taken after IRX-2 immunotherapy. The source of this sequence is a human donor with breast cancer. CDR3 DNA sequence: TGTGCCAGCAGCTTGGTCGGGACTCAGGGTAGCATTCAGTACTTC. Residues: CASSLVGTQGSIQYF.